This TCR beta chain was observed in a study of blood T cell repertoires in COVID-19. There are 17 residues in the CDR3. Germline CDR1 is LGHDT and CDR2 is YNNKEL (reference sequence). The ends were cut back, 2 bases at V and 1 base at J, with 16 bases in the middle. Per the original methods: The assay estimated nucleated cells by amplifying reference gene primers. The assay was immunoSEQ multiplex PCR, and TCRdb's table has in-frame clones only and misses some. V, J and clone size are taken as reported in that table, and D and trimming were inferred from the DNA itself. Of about 320,000 clones in the sample, 90% were seen once.

The clonotype originates from a woman aged 25 to 39 who had been exposed to COVID-19. J is TRBJ2-3 and V is TRBV3-1 (or the pseudogene TRBV3-2), with D possibly being TRBD2 (6 bases). The sample comprised PBMCs or T cells enriched from blood (not recorded which). DNA for the CDR3: TGTGCCAGCAGCCAACTTTCTAGCGTTGATCGCACAGATACGCAGTATTTT. It codes for CASSQLSSVDRTDTQYF.